This record concerns one TCR beta chain sequence. The target antigen is unknown. These data are taken from a study of OX40 agonist ivuxolimab in advanced cancers. Study in general: Recorded diagnoses for dose-escalation patients were hepatocellular carcinoma, melanoma, renal cell or head and neck cancer. General observations from the study: Compared with others, partial responders at 0.1-3.0 mg/kg displayed clonal expansion among the lowest. In CD8+ T cells, expanded clones were on average more numerous than in CD4+.

Method: immunoSEQ multiplex PCR; TCRdb's copy keeps in-frame clones and lacks some. The sample holds about 27,000 clones, 81% seen once. With 1 base removed from V and 3 bases from J, the gap between germline ends came to 1 base. The germline CDR1 and CDR2 sequences are SGHVS and FNYEAQ. The CDR3 has 12 amino acids. Blood specimens came from baseline, cycle 4 day 1, and cycle 7 day 1. This material consisted of CD4+ or CD8+ T cells sorted from blood, taken in a trial of the OX40 agonist ivuxolimab. The clonotype comes from an adult with an advanced solid tumor such as melanoma, head and neck, liver or kidney cancer. The V and J genes are TRBV7-6 and TRBJ2-1; D not certain. The CDR3 nucleotides read TGTGCCAGCAGCTTAGGCTACAATGAGCAGTTCTTC. This codes for CASSLGYNEQFF.